This TCR beta chain was obtained from a study of blood T cells in healthy people across ages. General study results and limits: As age increased, TCR beta diversity per million T cells fell in a roughly linear fashion.

Healthy Russian Caucasian donors spanned ages roughly 6 to 100 years. Next came a second PCR, run for roughly 7 to 12 cycles, which used a sample-barcoded 5' primer along with a J-beta primer mix. TCRdb reprocessed the 5' RACE reads with MiXCR, giving one entry per CDR3 protein. The sample lists about 940,000 distinct CDR3 sequences, 45% to 50% seen once, with roughly 13% in the top ten. This clonotype was seen more than once but under ten times. The target antigen is unknown. V trimming: 0 bases; J trimming: 6 bases; junction bases outside the gene matches: 11. Germline V CDR1 and CDR2: SGHRS, YFSETQ. The CDR3 runs to 16 residues.

The chain has TRBV5-1 and TRBJ1-2; 7 nucleotides agree with TRBD1. Sequenced sample: blood. This TCR came from a man aged 25-45 years in good health. Here the CDR3 DNA reads TGCGCCAGCAGCTTGGCCCAACAGGGGATACGAGATGGCTACACCTTC. Its protein product is CASSLAQQGIRDGYTF.